The 3 T cell receptor beta chains below all came from one sample that was sequenced in a study of CD8 T cells in Susac syndrome (dated by TCRdb to about 2019). Library preparation used the immunoSEQ multiplex PCR assay. RNA was extracted using the RNeasy kit, and about 0.45 to 1 ug of the RNA was reverse transcribed with random hexamers. TCRdb reworked the public reads: Q25 trimming with fastp, MiXCR clone assembly, productive beta chains retained. Each CDR3 protein gets just one entry, which takes the most common genes and DNA from the rows behind it. Present in this sample are 330,000 or so distinct CDR3 sequences, roughly 85% of which were seen just once. Approximately 0.2% of the sample is held by the ten biggest clonotypes. Sequenced sample: CD8+ T cells from PBMCs. All receptors derive from a human donor with multiple sclerosis.

The genes are TRBV12-3 or TRBV12-4 and TRBJ1-1; D possibly corresponds to TRBD1 (6 bases). This CDR3 is built from 12 residues. V was trimmed by 5 bases and J by 5 bases, leaving 9 bases between them. The CDR3: CASSTGRTEAFF. The CDR3 DNA reads as TGTGCCAGCAGTACAGGGAGAACTGAAGCTTTCTTT.

V gene TRBV10-3 combines with J gene TRBJ2-7; the match to TRBD1 covers 9 bases. Germline V gene lookup returns CDR1 ENHRY and CDR2 SYGVKD. V shed 8 bases and J 6 bases; nucleotides not matched to a gene: 5. The CDR3 spans 12 residues. The CDR3 region has the DNA TGTGCCATCGGGGACAGGGAAGGCGAGCAGTACTTC. Protein: CAIGDREGEQYF.

The chain is built from TRBV28 and TRBJ1-2, with no clear D. CDR1 is MDHEN, CDR2 SYDVKM, per germline. The CDR3 spans 13 residues. V lost 3 bases to trimming and J lost 4 bases, with 9 bases between them. The CDR3 loop reads CASSFAESYGYTF. CDR3 DNA: TGTGCCAGCAGTTTCGCGGAGTCCTATGGCTACACCTTC.